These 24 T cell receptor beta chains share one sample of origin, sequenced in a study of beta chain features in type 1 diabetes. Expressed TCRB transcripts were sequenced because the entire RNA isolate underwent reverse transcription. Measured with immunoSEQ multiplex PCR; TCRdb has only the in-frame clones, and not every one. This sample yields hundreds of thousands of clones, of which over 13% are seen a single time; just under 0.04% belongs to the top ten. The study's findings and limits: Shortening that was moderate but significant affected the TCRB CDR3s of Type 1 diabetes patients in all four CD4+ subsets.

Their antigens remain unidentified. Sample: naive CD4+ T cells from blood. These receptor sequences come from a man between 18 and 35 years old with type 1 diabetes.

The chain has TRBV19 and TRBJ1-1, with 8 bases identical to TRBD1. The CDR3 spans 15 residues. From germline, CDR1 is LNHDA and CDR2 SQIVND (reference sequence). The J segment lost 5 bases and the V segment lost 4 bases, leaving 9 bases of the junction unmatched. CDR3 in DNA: TGTGCCAGTAGTAGCCGGACAGGGTGGGGAACTGAAGCTTTCTTT. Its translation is CASSSRTGWGTEAFF.

This CDR3 is CASSYSTWTGANEQYF. DNA for the CDR3: TGTGCCAGCAGTTATAGCACATGGACAGGGGCAAACGAGCAGTACTTC. The chain combines TRBV6-5 with TRBJ2-7, with 9 bases aligning to TRBD1. CDR1 and CDR2 (germline): MNHEY, SVGAGI. CDR3 size: 16 residues. The ends lost 3 bases at V and 5 bases at J; junction bases unmatched: 11.

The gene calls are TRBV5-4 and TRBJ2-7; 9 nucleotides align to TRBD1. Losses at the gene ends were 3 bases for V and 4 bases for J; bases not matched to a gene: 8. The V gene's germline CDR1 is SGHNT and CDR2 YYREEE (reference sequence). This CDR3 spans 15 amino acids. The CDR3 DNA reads TGTGCCAGCAGCTCACCGGGACAGGGAAGATACGAGCAGTACTTC. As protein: CASSSPGQGRYEQYF.

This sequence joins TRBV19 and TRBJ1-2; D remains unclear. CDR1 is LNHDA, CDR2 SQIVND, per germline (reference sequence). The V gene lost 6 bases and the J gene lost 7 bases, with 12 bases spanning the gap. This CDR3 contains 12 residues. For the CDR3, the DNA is TGTGCCAGTAGCACGAAGCAGCGTGGCTACACCTTC. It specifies CASSTKQRGYTF.

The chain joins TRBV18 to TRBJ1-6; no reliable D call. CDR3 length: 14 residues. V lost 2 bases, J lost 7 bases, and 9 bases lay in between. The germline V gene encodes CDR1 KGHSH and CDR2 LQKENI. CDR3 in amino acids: CASSPALGNSPLHF. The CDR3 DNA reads TGTGCCAGCTCACCAGCATTAGGAAATTCACCCCTCCACTTT.

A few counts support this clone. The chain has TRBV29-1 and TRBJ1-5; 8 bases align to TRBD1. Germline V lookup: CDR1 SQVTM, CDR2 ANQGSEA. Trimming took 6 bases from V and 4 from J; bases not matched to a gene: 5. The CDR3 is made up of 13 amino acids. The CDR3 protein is CSVGRDRNQPQHF. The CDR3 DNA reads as TGCAGCGTCGGCCGGGACAGGAATCAGCCCCAGCATTTT.

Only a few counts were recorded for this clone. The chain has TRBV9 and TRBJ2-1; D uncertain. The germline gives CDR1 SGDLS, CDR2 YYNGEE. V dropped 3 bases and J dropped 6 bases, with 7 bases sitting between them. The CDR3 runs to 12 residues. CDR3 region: CASSATTNEQFF. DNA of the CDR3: TGTGCCAGCAGCGCCACAACCAATGAGCAGTTCTTC.

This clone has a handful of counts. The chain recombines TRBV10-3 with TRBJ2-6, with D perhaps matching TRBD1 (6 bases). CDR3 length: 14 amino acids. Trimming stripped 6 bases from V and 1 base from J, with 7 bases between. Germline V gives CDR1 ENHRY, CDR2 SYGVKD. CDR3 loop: CAISGQSGANVLTF. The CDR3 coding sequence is TGTGCCATCAGCGGACAGTCTGGGGCCAACGTCCTGACTTTC.

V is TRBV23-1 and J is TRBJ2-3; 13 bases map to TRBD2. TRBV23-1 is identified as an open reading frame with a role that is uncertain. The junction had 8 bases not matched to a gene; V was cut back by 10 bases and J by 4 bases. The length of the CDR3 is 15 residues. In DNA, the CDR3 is TGCGCCAACCTTACTAGCGGGGGGGCCCCAGATACGCAGTATTTT. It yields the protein CANLTSGGAPDTQYF.

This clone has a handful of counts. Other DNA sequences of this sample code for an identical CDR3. CDR3 sequence: CAWSPNQETQYF. In DNA, the CDR3 is TGTGCCTGGAGTCCGAATCAAGAGACCCAGTACTTC. The genes are TRBV30 and TRBJ2-5; no firm D call. V was cut by 2 bases and J by 2 bases, with 6 bases left in between. The CDR3 has 12 amino acids. The V gene's germline CDR1 is GTSNPN and CDR2 SVGIG (reference sequence).

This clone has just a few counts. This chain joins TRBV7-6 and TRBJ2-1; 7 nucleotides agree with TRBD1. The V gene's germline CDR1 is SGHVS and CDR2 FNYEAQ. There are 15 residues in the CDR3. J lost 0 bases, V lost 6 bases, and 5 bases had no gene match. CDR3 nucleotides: TGTGCCAGCAGTCTACAGGGGAGCTCCTACAATGAGCAGTTCTTC. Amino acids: CASSLQGSSYNEQFF.

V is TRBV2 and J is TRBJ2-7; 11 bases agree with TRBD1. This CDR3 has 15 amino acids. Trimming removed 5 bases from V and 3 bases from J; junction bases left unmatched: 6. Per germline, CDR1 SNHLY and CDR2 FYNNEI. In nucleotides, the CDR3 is TGTGCCAGCAGTAAGGACAGGGGGCATCGCTACGAGCAGTACTTC. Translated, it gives CASSKDRGHRYEQYF.

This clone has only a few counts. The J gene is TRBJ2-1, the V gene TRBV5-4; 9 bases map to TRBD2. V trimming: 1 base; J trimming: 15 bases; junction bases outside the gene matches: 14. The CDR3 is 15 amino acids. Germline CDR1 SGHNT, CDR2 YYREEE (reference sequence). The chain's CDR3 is CASSLLAGLSKDLFF. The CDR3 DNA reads TGTGCCAGCAGCTTGCTAGCGGGATTAAGTAAGGATCTGTTCTTC.

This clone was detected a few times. CDR3 sequence (DNA): TGTGCCAGCAGCTTGGCCTTGGCGGACTATGGCTACACCTTC. Translation: CASSLALADYGYTF. This chain connects TRBV5-4 to TRBJ1-2, with D unclear. Germline V gives CDR1 SGHNT, CDR2 YYREEE (reference sequence). Trimming stripped 0 bases from V and 3 bases from J, with 9 bases between. The CDR3 is 14 amino acids.

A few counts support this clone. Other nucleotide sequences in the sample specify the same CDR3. This CDR3 is CAWTSSGNTIYF. The CDR3 region has the DNA TGTGCCTGGACTAGCTCTGGAAACACCATATATTTT. The chain uses TRBV30 and TRBJ1-3; D ambiguous. V lost 4 bases to trimming and J lost 0 bases, with 4 bases between them. The CDR3 length is 12 residues. Per the germline V gene, CDR1 is GTSNPN and CDR2 is SVGIG (reference sequence).

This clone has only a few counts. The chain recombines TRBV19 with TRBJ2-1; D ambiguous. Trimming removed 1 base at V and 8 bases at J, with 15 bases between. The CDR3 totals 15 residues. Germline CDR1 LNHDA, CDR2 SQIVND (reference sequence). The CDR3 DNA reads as TGTGCCAGTAGTATAGGAAGGGTCCCACGGGATGAGCAGTTCTTC. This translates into CASSIGRVPRDEQFF.

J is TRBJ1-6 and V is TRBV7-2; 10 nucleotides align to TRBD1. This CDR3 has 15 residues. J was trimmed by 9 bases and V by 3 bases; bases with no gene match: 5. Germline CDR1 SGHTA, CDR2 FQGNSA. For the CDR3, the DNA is TGTGCCAGCAGCTTTTTGACAGGGGGCAGTTCACCCCTCCACTTT. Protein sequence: CASSFLTGGSSPLHF.

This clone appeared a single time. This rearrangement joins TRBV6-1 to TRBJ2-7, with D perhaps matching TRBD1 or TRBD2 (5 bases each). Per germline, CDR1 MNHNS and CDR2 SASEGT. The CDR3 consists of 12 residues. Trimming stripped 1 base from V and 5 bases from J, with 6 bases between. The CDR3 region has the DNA TGTGCCAGCAGTGAAGGGGGACACGAGCAGTACTTC. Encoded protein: CASSEGGHEQYF.

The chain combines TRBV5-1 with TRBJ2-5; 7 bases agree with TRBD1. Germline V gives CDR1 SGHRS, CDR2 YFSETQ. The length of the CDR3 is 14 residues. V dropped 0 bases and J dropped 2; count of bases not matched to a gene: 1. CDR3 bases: TGCGCCAGCAGCTTGGTGGGACAGCAAGAGACCCAGTACTTC. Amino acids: CASSLVGQQETQYF. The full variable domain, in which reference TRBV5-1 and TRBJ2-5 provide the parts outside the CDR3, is KAGVTQTPRYLIKTRGQQVTLSCSPISGHRSVSWYQQTPGQGLQFLFEYFSETQRNKGNFPGRFSGRQFSNSRSEMNVSTLELGDSALYLCASSLVGQQETQYFGPGTRLLVL.

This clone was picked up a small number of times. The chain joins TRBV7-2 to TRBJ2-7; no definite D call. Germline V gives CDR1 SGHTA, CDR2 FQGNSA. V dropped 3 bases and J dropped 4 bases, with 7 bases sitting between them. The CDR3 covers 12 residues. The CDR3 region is CASSFSKYEQYF. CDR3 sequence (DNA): TGTGCCAGCAGCTTTTCGAAGTACGAGCAGTACTTC.

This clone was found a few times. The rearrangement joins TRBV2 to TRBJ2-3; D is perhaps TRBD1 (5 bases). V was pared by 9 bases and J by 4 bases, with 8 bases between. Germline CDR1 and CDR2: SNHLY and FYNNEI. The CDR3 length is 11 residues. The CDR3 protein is CARGQADTQYF. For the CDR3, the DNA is TGTGCCAGGGGGCAAGCAGATACGCAGTATTTT. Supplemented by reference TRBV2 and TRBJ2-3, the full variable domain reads EPEVTQTPSHQVTQMGQEVILRCVPISNHLYFYWYRQILGQKVEFLVSFYNNEISEKSEIFDDQFSVERPDGSNFTLKIRSTKLEDSAMYFCARGQADTQYFGPGTRLTVL.

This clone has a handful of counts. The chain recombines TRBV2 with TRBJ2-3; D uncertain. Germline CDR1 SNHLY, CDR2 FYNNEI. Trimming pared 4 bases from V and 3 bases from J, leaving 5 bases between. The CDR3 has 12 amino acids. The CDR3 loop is CASSAFTDTQYF. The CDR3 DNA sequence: TGTGCCAGCAGTGCCTTTACAGATACGCAGTATTTT. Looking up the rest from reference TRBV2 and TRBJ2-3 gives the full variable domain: EPEVTQTPSHQVTQMGQEVILRCVPISNHLYFYWYRQILGQKVEFLVSFYNNEISEKSEIFDDQFSVERPDGSNFTLKIRSTKLEDSAMYFCASSAFTDTQYFGPGTRLTVL.

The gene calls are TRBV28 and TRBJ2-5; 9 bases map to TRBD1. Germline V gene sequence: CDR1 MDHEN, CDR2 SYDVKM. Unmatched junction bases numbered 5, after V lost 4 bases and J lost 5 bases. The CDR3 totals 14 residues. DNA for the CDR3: TGTGCCAGCAGTTCCTCAGGACAGGGGGAGACCCAGTACTTC. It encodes CASSSSGQGETQYF.

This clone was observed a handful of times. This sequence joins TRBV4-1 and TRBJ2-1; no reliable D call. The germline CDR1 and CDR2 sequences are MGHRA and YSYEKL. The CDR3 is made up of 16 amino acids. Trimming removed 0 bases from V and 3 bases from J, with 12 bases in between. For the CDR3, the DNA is TGCGCCAGCAGCCAAGATTTGAGTTTCAACTACAATGAGCAGTTCTTC. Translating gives CASSQDLSFNYNEQFF.